The 27 T cell receptor beta chains given below trace back to one sample, sequenced in a study of blood T cell repertoires in COVID-19. Libraries were prepared by immunoSEQ multiplex PCR; TCRdb keeps only in-frame clonotypes and omits some of them. The table has more than 100,000 clones, about 92% seen once. Sequencing was carried out using peripheral blood. These receptors all stem from an elderly woman in a cohort sampled during active COVID-19.

The chain links TRBV5-1 to TRBJ1-5; TRBD1 aligns across 8 bases. Germline trimming cut 0 bases from V and 0 bases from J; bases unmatched to any gene: 2. Germline CDR1 and CDR2: SGHRS and YFSETQ. The CDR3 is 16 amino acids. The CDR3 sequence is CASSLGTGNSNQPQHF. Written as DNA, the CDR3 is TGCGCCAGCAGCTTGGGGACAGGGAATAGCAATCAGCCCCAGCATTTT.

This clone was seen once. The chain joins TRBV18 to TRBJ2-7, with D possibly matching TRBD2 (6 bases). Germline loops: CDR1 KGHSH, CDR2 LQKENI. There are 15 residues in the CDR3. The ends were cut back, 5 bases at V and 3 bases at J, with 17 bases in the middle. For the CDR3, the DNA is TGTGCCAGCTCATTTTCGTCCGAGGGAGGCTACGAGCAGTACTTC. It translates to CASSFSSEGGYEQYF.

The chain links TRBV24-1 to TRBJ1-2; 7 bases agree with TRBD1. Germline CDR1 and CDR2: KGHDR and SFDVKD. CDR3 size: 13 residues. V gave up 4 bases and J gave up 8 bases; unmatched junction bases: 6. The CDR3: CATSDHNRGGYTF. CDR3 nucleotides: TGTGCCACCAGTGACCATAACAGGGGCGGCTACACCTTC.

The rearrangement joins TRBV5-4 to TRBJ1-4; TRBD1 agrees at 7 bases. V lost 4 bases to trimming and J lost 8 bases; unmatched junction nucleotides: 8. Germline lookup yields CDR1 SGHNT and CDR2 YYREEE (reference sequence). CDR3 size: 14 residues. CDR3 nucleotides: TGTGCCAGCAGCCTAATACAGGGGAGCGAAAAACTGTTTTTT. Residues: CASSLIQGSEKLFF.

V and J are TRBV27 and TRBJ1-1, with 9 bases lining up with TRBD1. V gave up 7 bases and J gave up 0 bases; unmatched junction bases: 6. The CDR3 has 15 amino acids. The germline V gene encodes CDR1 MNHEY and CDR2 SMNVEV (reference sequence). The CDR3 DNA sequence: TGTGCCAGCATGGGACAGGGCCTAATGAACACTGAAGCTTTCTTT. Amino acids: CASMGQGLMNTEAFF.

The chain carries TRBV21-1 and TRBJ2-5; no DNA check was done on the table's D call, TRBD2. TRBV21-1 is a pseudogene segment. This CDR3 is 12 amino acids long. CDR3 DNA sequence: TGTGCCAGCAGCCACCCTTTCGAGGCCCAGTACTTC. This sequence encodes CASSHPFEAQYF.

The genes are TRBV3-1 (or the pseudogene TRBV3-2) and TRBJ2-3; 7 bases align to TRBD2. The ends lost 3 bases at V and 1 base at J; junction bases unmatched: 16. This CDR3 region has 19 residues. CDR1 is LGHDT and CDR2 is YNNKEL in the germline V gene (reference sequence). The CDR3 spells CASSHVQMGAGEGTDTQYF. CDR3 nucleotides: TGTGCCAGCAGCCACGTTCAGATGGGTGCGGGAGAAGGCACAGATACGCAGTATTTT.

This clone was counted a single time. The chain combines TRBV27 with TRBJ1-5, with D possibly TRBD1 on 5 matching bases. Trimming took 6 bases from V and 3 from J, leaving 21 bases between them. This CDR3 spans 17 amino acids. CDR1 and CDR2 (germline): MNHEY, SMNVEV (reference sequence). The CDR3 protein is CASSKIEGRGNNQPQHF. The DNA of the CDR3 is TGTGCCAGCAGCAAGATAGAAGGGCGGGGCAACAATCAGCCCCAGCATTTT.

This chain joins TRBV20-1 and TRBJ1-3; D call uncertain. Looked up from germline, CDR1 is DFQATT and CDR2 is SNEGSKA (reference sequence). The CDR3 loop spans 11 amino acids. The V end lost 2 bases, the J end lost 4 bases, and 3 bases lay between the germline ends. The chain's CDR3 is CSARQGNTIYF. In DNA, the CDR3 is TGCAGTGCTAGACAGGGAAACACCATATATTTT.

The CDR3 DNA reads as TGTGCCACCAGCACATGGACAGACCAAAACAATGAGCAGTTCTTC. Residues: CATSTWTDQNNEQFF. V gene TRBV15 combines with J gene TRBJ2-1; possible D gene TRBD1, 6 bases. Germline V gene lookup returns CDR1 LNHNV and CDR2 YYDKDF (reference sequence). V was cut by 4 bases and J by 5 bases, with 15 bases left in between. The CDR3 loop spans 15 amino acids.

The genes are TRBV12-5 and TRBJ2-6; no definite D call. Germline-derived CDR1 and CDR2 are LGHNT and FRNRAP. V lost 7 bases to trimming and J lost 0 bases, with 10 bases between them. This CDR3 region has 15 residues. The CDR3 DNA reads TGTGCTAGTGCTCCCGGGTACTCTGGGGCCAACGTCCTGACTTTC. Translation: CASAPGYSGANVLTF.

This sequence joins TRBV30 and TRBJ2-3; 9 nucleotides align to TRBD2. The ends lost 0 bases at V and 5 bases at J; junction bases unmatched: 9. CDR1 is GTSNPN, CDR2 SVGIG, per germline (reference sequence). There are 16 residues in the CDR3. The DNA for the CDR3 is TGTGCCTGGAGTGTACTTAGGGCGGGGGGGCGAGATACGCAGTATTTT. This gives the protein CAWSVLRAGGRDTQYF.

This clone was seen only once. This chain links TRBV5-1 with TRBJ1-1; TRBD1 matches at 10 bases. The V segment lost 0 bases and the J segment 0 bases; nucleotides outside the gene matches: 8. This CDR3 has 18 residues. Germline loops: CDR1 SGHRS, CDR2 YFSETQ. The DNA for the CDR3 is TGCGCCAGCAGCTTGGGGTCGGGACAGGGGTCTGTGAACACTGAAGCTTTCTTT. It specifies CASSLGSGQGSVNTEAFF. The full variable domain, its missing parts supplied by reference TRBV5-1 and TRBJ1-1, is KAGVTQTPRYLIKTRGQQVTLSCSPISGHRSVSWYQQTPGQGLQFLFEYFSETQRNKGNFPGRFSGRQFSNSRSEMNVSTLELGDSALYLCASSLGSGQGSVNTEAFFGQGTRLTVV.

The rearrangement uses TRBV6-5 and TRBJ1-2; the D gene is possibly TRBD1 (5 bases). This CDR3 region has 11 residues. Germline loops: CDR1 MNHEY, CDR2 SVGAGI. V was pared by 10 bases and J by 7 bases, with 13 bases between. CDR3 in DNA: TGTGCCACCTCCCAGGGCTTTGGCTACACCTTC. Its protein is CATSQGFGYTF.

Details on this clone: At one boundary the junction diverges from the germline segment, which might be a read error. CDR3 in DNA: TGTGCTAGCAGAGCACTCGGACAAAACCCCGGGGAGCTGTTTTTT. Translating gives CASRALGQNPGELFF. The V call is TRBV7-7, the J call TRBJ2-2; TRBD1 might be the D (5 bases). This CDR3 has 15 amino acids. Per the germline V gene, CDR1 is SSHAT and CDR2 is FNYEAQ (reference sequence).

J is TRBJ2-3 and V is TRBV3-1 (or the pseudogene TRBV3-2), with D maybe TRBD2 (5 bases). Germline CDR1 is LGHDT and CDR2 is YNNKEL (reference sequence). V dropped 0 bases and J dropped 1 base, with 11 bases sitting between them. The length of the CDR3 is 16 residues. This CDR3 reads CASSQDGLAGTDTQYF. CDR3 bases: TGTGCCAGCAGCCAAGATGGTCTAGCAGGCACAGATACGCAGTATTTT.

The chain combines TRBV6-5 with TRBJ1-2, with 9 bases aligning to TRBD1. The junction had 10 bases not matched to a gene; V was cut back by 3 bases and J by 8 bases. This CDR3 has 15 amino acids. Germline CDR1 reads MNHEY; CDR2 reads SVGAGI. The CDR3 sequence: CASSYQQGAGEGYTF. Written as DNA, the CDR3 is TGTGCCAGCAGTTATCAACAGGGGGCCGGTGAGGGCTACACCTTC.

The chain carries TRBV14 and TRBJ1-2; 9 bases are shared with TRBD1. Germline values: CDR1 SGHDN, CDR2 FVKESK. The CDR3 consists of 14 residues. J was trimmed by 6 bases and V by 2 bases; bases with no gene match: 4. DNA of the CDR3: TGTGCCAGCAGCCAACGGACAGGGGTCAATGGCTACACCTTC. It is translated as CASSQRTGVNGYTF.

The gene calls are TRBV28 and TRBJ1-1; D is ambiguous. The V end lost 5 bases, the J end lost 0 bases, and 19 bases lay between the germline ends. The CDR3 has 17 amino acids. Germline V gene sequence: CDR1 MDHEN, CDR2 SYDVKM. The CDR3 sequence is CASSPYGGNVMNTEAFF. The CDR3, as DNA: TGTGCCAGCAGTCCCTATGGCGGGAACGTAATGAACACTGAAGCTTTCTTT.

In its sample, this clone was seen once. V is TRBV11-2 and J is TRBJ2-2; D possibly corresponds to TRBD1 (6 bases). V lost 3 bases and J lost 3, with 8 bases in between. The V gene's germline CDR1 is SGHAT and CDR2 FQNNGV. The CDR3 spans 14 residues. CDR3 coding DNA: TGTGCCAGCAGCTTGACAGGACACACCGGGGAGCTGTTTTTT. The encoded protein is CASSLTGHTGELFF.

V and J are TRBV5-1 and TRBJ2-7; D not resolved. V gave up 3 bases and J gave up 1 base, with 11 bases separating them. CDR1 and CDR2 (germline): SGHRS, YFSETQ. The CDR3 covers 14 residues. CDR3 bases: TGCGCCAGCAGCTATGACACCTATTCCTACGAGCAGTACTTC. Amino acid sequence: CASSYDTYSYEQYF.

The CDR3 DNA reads as TGTGCCAGCAGCCGGAGGGCGGGGGAAAAACTGTTTTTT. It is translated as CASSRRAGEKLFF. The chain has TRBV5-6 and TRBJ1-4, with D uncertain. The length of the CDR3 is 13 residues. Germline V CDR1 and CDR2: SGHDT, YYEEEE. Trimming shortened V by 4 bases and J by 8 bases, and 12 bases separated the two germline ends.

The chain has TRBV29-1 and TRBJ1-2; maybe TRBD1 (5 bases). Germline CDR1 SQVTM, CDR2 ANQGSEA. V lost 3 bases and J lost 8, with 13 bases in between. The CDR3 runs 12 residues. The CDR3 sequence is CSVDRELGGYTF. The CDR3 DNA follows: TGCAGCGTTGACAGGGAATTGGGAGGCTACACCTTC.

A few counts support this clone. The rearrangement links TRBV20-1 to TRBJ2-7; 8 nucleotides line up with TRBD1. The CDR3 runs to 13 residues. Germline CDR1 DFQATT, CDR2 SNEGSKA (reference sequence). The ends lost 3 bases at V and 7 bases at J; junction bases unmatched: 8. DNA of the CDR3: TGCAGTGCTAGTAGGCAGGGGGCGCAGGAGCAGTACTTC. Its protein is CSASRQGAQEQYF.

The CDR3 DNA sequence: TGTGCCATCCCCCGCGGGGGCACTGAAGCTTTCTTT. Amino acid sequence: CAIPRGGTEAFF. The V call is TRBV7-9, the J call TRBJ1-1; D perhaps matches TRBD1 (5 bases). The length of the CDR3 is 12 residues. Germline CDR1 reads SEHNR; CDR2 reads FQNEAQ (reference sequence). V was trimmed by 10 bases and J by 4 bases, leaving 13 bases between them.

The V call is TRBV6-4, the J call TRBJ2-1; 12 nucleotides agree with TRBD2. CDR1 is MRHNA, CDR2 SNTAGT, per germline. This CDR3 is built from 15 residues. After removal of 3 bases from V and 12 bases from J, the junction contained 9 bases not matched to a gene. CDR3: CASSERLAGAQRQFF. The CDR3 DNA is TGTGCCAGCAGTGAACGACTAGCGGGGGCCCAAAGGCAGTTCTTC.

This chain uses TRBV5-1 with TRBJ1-1; TRBD1 is a possible D gene (5 bases). The CDR3 runs to 15 residues. Trimming left V 4 bases short and J 1 base short, with 14 bases between. The germline gives CDR1 SGHRS, CDR2 YFSETQ. For the CDR3, the DNA is TGCGCCAGCAGCCTCCTAGACAGCAGGAACACTGAAGCTTTCTTT. This sequence encodes CASSLLDSRNTEAFF.